These 9 T cell receptor beta chains originate from one sample sequenced in a study of long-term antiretroviral therapy in people with HIV (dated by TCRdb to the early 2020s). The immunoSEQ hsTCRB v3.0 assay was used at survey level resolution to sequence the TRB variable region. Not all clones reach the TCRdb copy of this immuneACCESS table, which keeps in-frame sequences only. Checked studies attribute under half of the gap to unresolved V genes and leave the rest unexplained. This sample comprises roughly 20,000 clones, 82% of them detected only once. The top ten constitute over 7.5% of the sample. Sequencing was performed on unsorted PBMCs, taken at the start of antiretroviral therapy. The receptor source for this set is a man aged 45-65 years with HIV.

Here the CDR3 DNA reads TGTGCCAGCGGAATTGGGACAGGGACTTACTATGGCTACACCTTC. It encodes CASGIGTGTYYGYTF. The chain carries TRBV2 and TRBJ1-2; TRBD1 matches at 9 bases. The V and J ends lost 8 bases and 3 bases, in that order; junction bases with no gene match: 10. CDR1 is SNHLY and CDR2 is FYNNEI in the germline V gene. The CDR3 covers 15 residues.

The chain employs TRBV5-1 and TRBJ1-2; D unclear. This CDR3 is built from 14 residues. Germline assignment: CDR1 SGHRS and CDR2 YFSETQ. Between the trimmed V and J ends, which lost 2 bases and 2 bases, there was a span of 10 bases. CDR3 DNA sequence: TGCGCCAGCAGCTTTACGGCCAGAAACTATGGCTACACCTTC. This sequence encodes CASSFTARNYGYTF. Full variable domain (outside the CDR3, taken from reference TRBV5-1 and TRBJ1-2): KAGVTQTPRYLIKTRGQQVTLSCSPISGHRSVSWYQQTPGQGLQFLFEYFSETQRNKGNFPGRFSGRQFSNSRSEMNVSTLELGDSALYLCASSFTARNYGYTFGSGTRLTVV.

CDR3 residues: CASSHPGLMSTEAFF. The CDR3 DNA is TGCGCCAGCAGCCACCCGGGACTTATGAGCACTGAAGCTTTCTTT. The gene calls are TRBV4-3 and TRBJ1-1; D might be TRBD1 (5 bases). V dropped 3 bases and J dropped 4 bases, with 15 bases sitting between them. The CDR3 contains 15 residues. Germline values: CDR1 LGHNA, CDR2 YSLEER.

The chain recombines TRBV19 with TRBJ2-3; 9 positions agree with TRBD1. Germline V gene lookup returns CDR1 LNHDA and CDR2 SQIVND (reference sequence). The trim removed 6 bases at V and 4 bases at J, leaving 8 bases unmatched. The CDR3 runs 15 residues. Here the CDR3 DNA reads TGTGCCAGTAGCCCTCTACAGGGGGCTGCAGATACGCAGTATTTT. Protein sequence: CASSPLQGAADTQYF.

V and J are TRBV6-5 and TRBJ2-3, with TRBD2 matching over 9 bases. The trim removed 7 bases at V and 4 bases at J, leaving 9 bases unmatched. Germline V gene data show CDR1 as MNHEY and CDR2 as SVGAGI. This CDR3 region has 15 residues. The CDR3 loop is CASNVMAGGSDTQYF. The CDR3 nucleotides read TGTGCCAGCAACGTGATGGCGGGGGGGTCAGATACGCAGTATTTT.

The chain combines TRBV2 with TRBJ2-5; tentative D call: TRBD1 (6 bases). Trimming stripped 8 bases from V and 2 bases from J, with 12 bases between. Germline V gives CDR1 SNHLY, CDR2 FYNNEI. The CDR3 spans 13 residues. The CDR3 sequence: CASLRTEQETQYF. The CDR3, as DNA: TGTGCCAGCCTCCGGACAGAACAAGAGACCCAGTACTTC.

This clone was seen more than once but under ten times. CDR3 coding DNA: TGTGCCAGCAGACAGACGGAGAACACTGAAGCTTTCTTT. This sequence encodes CASRQTENTEAFF. The chain has TRBV6-5 and TRBJ1-1; D gene unclear. Trimming shortened V by 6 bases and J by 1 base, and 9 bases separated the two germline ends. This CDR3 spans 13 amino acids. In germline, CDR1 is MNHEY, CDR2 SVGAGI.

The J gene is TRBJ2-7, the V gene TRBV28; 10 bases match TRBD1. The ends lost 5 bases at V and 2 bases at J; junction bases unmatched: 6. Germline loops: CDR1 MDHEN, CDR2 SYDVKM. This CDR3 has 15 amino acids. The DNA for the CDR3 is TGTGCCAGCAGTCCATCCGGGACAGGGGCCTACGAGCAGTACTTC. It yields the protein CASSPSGTGAYEQYF.

V is TRBV6-1 and J is TRBJ2-5, with 9 bases identical to TRBD1. This CDR3 has 15 residues. CDR1 is MNHNS and CDR2 is SASEGT in the germline V gene. The ends lost 1 base at V and 5 bases at J; junction bases unmatched: 5. This chain's CDR3 is CASSEDRGLWETQYF. DNA of the CDR3: TGTGCCAGCAGTGAAGACAGGGGGCTTTGGGAGACCCAGTACTTC.